This T cell receptor beta chain was obtained from a study of shared clonotypes between healthy human individuals. Study-wide results and caveats: Non-shared clonotypes had lower generation probabilities than those shared by all four donors. Generally, naive subsets (rather than memory subsets) showed larger estimated richness. Rarefaction revealed incomplete sorted-subset sequencing despite large depth.

The junction had 7 bases not matched to a gene; V was cut back by 1 base and J by 3 bases. The length of the CDR3 is 16 residues. Germline-derived CDR1 and CDR2 are SGHAT and FQNNGV. Naive CD8 cells comprised CD45RO-negative, CCR7-positively selected cells, excluding terminally differentiated effector memory CD45RA+ cells. In the source study's methods: Filtering differed because ImmunoSEQ produced junction-only sequences that carried no quality scores. TCRdb's table, derived via immunoSEQ multiplex PCR, lists solely in-frame clones and lacks some. D and trimming come from the DNA, and the V and J calls and clone size come from that table. The sample has 1.5 million to 2.5 million clones, approximately 94% seen once. A note on this clone: Its matching antigen is unknown.

The V gene is TRBV11-2, the J gene TRBJ2-7, with 9 nucleotides matching TRBD2. The source is a man aged 18 to 29 in good health. Sequences were obtained from naive CD8+ T cells sorted from blood. This CDR3 reads CASSLVLAGTLYEQYF. In DNA form, the CDR3 reads TGTGCCAGCAGCTTAGTTCTAGCGGGAACCCTCTACGAGCAGTACTTC.